The 7 T cell receptor beta chains reported below all come from one sample, sequenced in a study of T cells in pancreatic ductal adenocarcinoma. Selected pancreatic ductal adenocarcinoma patients had undergone surgery without neoadjuvant therapy. The protocol was immunoSEQ multiplex PCR, while the TCRdb copy is restricted to in-frame clones and leaves out a portion. The repertoire holds under 15,000 clones, with about nine tenths as singletons. The sample was PBMCs. The receptors come from a human donor with pancreatic ductal adenocarcinoma.

The rearrangement joins TRBV19 to TRBJ2-2; no clear D gene. The CDR3 length is 15 residues. V was pared by 5 bases and J by 1 base, with 11 bases between. Germline V lookup: CDR1 LNHDA, CDR2 SQIVND (reference sequence). The CDR3 sequence is CASSPNRQNTGELFF. Here the CDR3 DNA reads TGTGCCAGTAGTCCCAACCGACAGAACACCGGGGAGCTGTTTTTT.

V is TRBV6-6 and J is TRBJ1-4, with TRBD1 identical over 9 bases. CDR3 size: 15 residues. Trimming removed 5 bases from V and 8 bases from J; junction bases left unmatched: 9. Germline V gene sequence: CDR1 MNHNY, CDR2 SVGAGI (reference sequence). The CDR3 spells CASSQPGQGKEKLFF. The CDR3 DNA reads as TGTGCCAGCAGTCAACCGGGACAGGGTAAAGAAAAACTGTTTTTT.

This sequence joins TRBV4-1 and TRBJ2-6; the match to TRBD1 covers 8 bases. Looked up from germline, CDR1 is MGHRA and CDR2 is YSYEKL. This CDR3 has 18 amino acids. Germline trimming cut 3 bases from V and 0 bases from J; bases unmatched to any gene: 7. CDR3 residues: CASSQPTGVSSGANVLTF. In DNA, the CDR3 is TGCGCCAGCAGCCAGCCGACAGGGGTAAGCTCTGGGGCCAACGTCCTGACTTTC.

The CDR3: CASSERAQHNEQFF. CDR3 nucleotides: TGCGCCAGCAGTGAAAGGGCTCAACACAATGAGCAGTTCTTC. The chain combines TRBV10-1 with TRBJ2-1; D is unclear. V gave up 3 bases and J gave up 5 bases, with 11 bases separating them. The CDR3 is made up of 14 amino acids. Germline loops: CDR1 WNHNN, CDR2 SYGVQD (reference sequence).

The rearrangement uses TRBV7-7 and TRBJ2-2, with D maybe TRBD2 (5 bases). V dropped 1 base and J dropped 0 bases, with 12 bases sitting between them. The length of the CDR3 is 17 residues. Germline V lookup: CDR1 SSHAT, CDR2 FNYEAQ (reference sequence). CDR3 DNA sequence: TGTGCCAGCAGCTTAGAGATCACCGGGGCGAACACCGGGGAGCTGTTTTTT. Translating gives CASSLEITGANTGELFF.

The CDR3 is CASSLSRLKKETQYF. As DNA, the CDR3 is TGTGCCAGCAGTTTGAGTCGGCTGAAAAAAGAGACCCAGTACTTC. This chain connects TRBV28 to TRBJ2-5; D not certain. Germline-derived CDR1 and CDR2 are MDHEN and SYDVKM. V was shortened by 3 bases and J by 3 bases, with 14 bases between the two germline ends. The CDR3 length is 15 residues.

The chain carries TRBV7-9 and TRBJ1-1; D is unresolved. Trimming pared 5 bases from V and 10 bases from J, leaving 17 bases between. Germline V lookup: CDR1 SEHNR, CDR2 FQNEAQ (reference sequence). The length of the CDR3 is 13 residues. CDR3 in DNA: TGTGCCAGCAGCCCAGATAGCCCGACGTCAGCTTTCTTT. Encoded protein: CASSPDSPTSAFF.